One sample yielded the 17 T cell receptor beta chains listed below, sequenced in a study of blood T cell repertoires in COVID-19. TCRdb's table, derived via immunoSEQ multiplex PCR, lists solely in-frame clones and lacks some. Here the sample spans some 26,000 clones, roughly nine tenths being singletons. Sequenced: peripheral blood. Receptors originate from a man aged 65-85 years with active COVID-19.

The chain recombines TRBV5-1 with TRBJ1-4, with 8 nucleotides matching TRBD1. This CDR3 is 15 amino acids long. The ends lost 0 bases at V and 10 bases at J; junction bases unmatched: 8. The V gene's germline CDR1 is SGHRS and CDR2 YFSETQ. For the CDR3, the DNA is TGCGCCAGCAGCTTGGTAGGTCAGGGGGCTGGAAAACTGTTTTTT. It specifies CASSLVGQGAGKLFF.

As DNA, the CDR3 is TGTGCCAGCAGTTTAGCCAGGGGCTCCTACAATGAGCAGTTCTTC. Residues: CASSLARGSYNEQFF. V usage is TRBV27 and J usage is TRBJ2-1; TRBD1 might be the D (6 bases). The germline V gene encodes CDR1 MNHEY and CDR2 SMNVEV (reference sequence). The CDR3 length is 15 residues. V dropped 2 bases and J dropped 0 bases, with 8 bases sitting between them.

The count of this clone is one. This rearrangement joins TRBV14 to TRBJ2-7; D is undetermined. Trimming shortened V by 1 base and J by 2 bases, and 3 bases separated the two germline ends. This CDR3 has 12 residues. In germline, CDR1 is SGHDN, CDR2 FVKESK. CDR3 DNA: TGTGCCAGCAGCCAAGCCGCCTACGAGCAGTACTTC. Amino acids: CASSQAAYEQYF.

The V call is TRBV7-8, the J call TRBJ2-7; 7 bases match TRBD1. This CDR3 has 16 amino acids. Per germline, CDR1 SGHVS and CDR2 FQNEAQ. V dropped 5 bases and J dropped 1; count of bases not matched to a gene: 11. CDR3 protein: CASSISTGTVSYEQYF. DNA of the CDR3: TGTGCCAGCAGCATTTCGACCGGGACAGTTTCCTACGAGCAGTACTTC.

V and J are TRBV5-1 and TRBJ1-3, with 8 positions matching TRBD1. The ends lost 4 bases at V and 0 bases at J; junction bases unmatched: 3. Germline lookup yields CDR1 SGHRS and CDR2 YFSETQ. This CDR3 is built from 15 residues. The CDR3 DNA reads TGCGCCAGCAGCGGCGGACAGGGCTCTGGAAACACCATATATTTT. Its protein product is CASSGGQGSGNTIYF.

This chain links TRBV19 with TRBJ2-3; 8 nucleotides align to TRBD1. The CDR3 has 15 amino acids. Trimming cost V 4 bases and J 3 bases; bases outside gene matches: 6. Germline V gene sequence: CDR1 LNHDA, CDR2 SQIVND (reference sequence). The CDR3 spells CASSTGQARTDTQYF. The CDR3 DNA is TGTGCCAGTAGTACGGGACAGGCAAGGACAGATACGCAGTATTTT. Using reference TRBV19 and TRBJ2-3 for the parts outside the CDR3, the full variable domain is DGGITQSPKYLFRKEGQNVTLSCEQNLNHDAMYWYRQDPGQGLRLIYYSQIVNDFQKGDIAEGYSVSREKKESFPLTVTSAQKNPTAFYLCASSTGQARTDTQYFGPGTRLTVL.

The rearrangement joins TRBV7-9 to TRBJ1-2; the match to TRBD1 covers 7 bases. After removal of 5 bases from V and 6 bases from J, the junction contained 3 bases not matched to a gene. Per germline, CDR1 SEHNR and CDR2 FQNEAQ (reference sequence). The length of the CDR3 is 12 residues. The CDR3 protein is CASSETGDGYTF. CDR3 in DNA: TGTGCCAGCAGCGAAACAGGGGATGGCTACACCTTC.

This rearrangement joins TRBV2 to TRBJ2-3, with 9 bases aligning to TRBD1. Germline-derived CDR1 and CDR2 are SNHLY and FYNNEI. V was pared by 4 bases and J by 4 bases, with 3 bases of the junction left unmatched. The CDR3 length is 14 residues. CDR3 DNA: TGTGCCAGCAGTGGGGACAGGGCTCCAGATACGCAGTATTTT. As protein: CASSGDRAPDTQYF.

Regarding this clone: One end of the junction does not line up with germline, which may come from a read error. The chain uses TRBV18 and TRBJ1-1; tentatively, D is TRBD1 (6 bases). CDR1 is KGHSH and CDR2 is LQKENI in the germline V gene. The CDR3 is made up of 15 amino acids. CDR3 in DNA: TGTGCCACCTCACCGTCAGGGGCTACGAACACTGAAGCTTTCTTT. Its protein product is CATSPSGATNTEAFF.

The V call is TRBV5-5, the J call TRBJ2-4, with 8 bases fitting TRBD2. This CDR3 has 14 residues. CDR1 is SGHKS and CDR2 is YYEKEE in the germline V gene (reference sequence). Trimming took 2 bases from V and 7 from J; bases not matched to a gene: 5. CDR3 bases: TGTGCCAGCAGCTTAAGCGGGGGCGAGAACATTCAGTACTTC. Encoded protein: CASSLSGGENIQYF.

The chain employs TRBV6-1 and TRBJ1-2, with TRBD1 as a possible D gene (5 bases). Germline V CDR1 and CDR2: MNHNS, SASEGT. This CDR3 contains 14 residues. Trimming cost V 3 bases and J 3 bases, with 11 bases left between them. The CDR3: CASSEGLGDYGYTF. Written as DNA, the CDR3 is TGTGCCAGCAGTGAGGGGTTAGGGGACTATGGCTACACCTTC.

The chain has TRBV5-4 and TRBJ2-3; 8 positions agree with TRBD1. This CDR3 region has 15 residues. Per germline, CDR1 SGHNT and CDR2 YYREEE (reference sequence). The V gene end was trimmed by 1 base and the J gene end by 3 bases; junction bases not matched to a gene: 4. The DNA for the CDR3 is TGTGCCAGCAGCTTGACAGGGGGAAGGACAGATACGCAGTATTTT. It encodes CASSLTGGRTDTQYF.

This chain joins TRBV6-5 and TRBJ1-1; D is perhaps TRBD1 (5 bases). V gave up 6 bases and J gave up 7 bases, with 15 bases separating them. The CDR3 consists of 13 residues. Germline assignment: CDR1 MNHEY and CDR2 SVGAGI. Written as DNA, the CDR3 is TGTGCCAGCAGCTTCGACAGAAACGATGAAGCTTTCTTT. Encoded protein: CASSFDRNDEAFF.

The CDR3 here is CASSQQDRLNYGYTF. CDR3 DNA: TGTGCCAGTAGTCAACAGGACCGCCTTAACTATGGCTACACCTTC. The chain joins TRBV19 to TRBJ1-2, with D perhaps matching TRBD1 (5 bases). Per germline, CDR1 LNHDA and CDR2 SQIVND (reference sequence). Deletions cut 5 bases from V and 1 base from J, with 14 bases between. There are 15 residues in the CDR3.

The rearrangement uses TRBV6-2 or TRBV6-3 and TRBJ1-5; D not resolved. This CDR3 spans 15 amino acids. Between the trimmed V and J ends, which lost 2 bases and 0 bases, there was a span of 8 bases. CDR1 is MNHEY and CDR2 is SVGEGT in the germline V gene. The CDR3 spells CASSYEQTSNQPQHF. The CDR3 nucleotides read TGTGCCAGCAGTTACGAACAGACTAGCAATCAGCCCCAGCATTTT.

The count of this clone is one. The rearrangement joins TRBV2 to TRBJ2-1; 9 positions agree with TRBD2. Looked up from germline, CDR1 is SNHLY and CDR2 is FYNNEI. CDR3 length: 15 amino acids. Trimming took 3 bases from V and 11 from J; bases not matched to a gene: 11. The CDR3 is CASSDMGSGGLKQFF. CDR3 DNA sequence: TGTGCCAGCAGTGATATGGGTAGCGGGGGCTTAAAGCAGTTCTTC.

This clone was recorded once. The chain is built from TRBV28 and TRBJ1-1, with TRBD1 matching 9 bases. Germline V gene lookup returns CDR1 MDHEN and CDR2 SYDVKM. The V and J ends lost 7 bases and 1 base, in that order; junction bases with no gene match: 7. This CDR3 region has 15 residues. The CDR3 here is CASTGTGNRNTEAFF. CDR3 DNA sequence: TGTGCCAGCACCGGGACAGGGAACAGGAACACTGAAGCTTTCTTT.